Sequencing of this TCR beta chain was carried out in a study of T cell clones after liver transplantation. Whole-study context: Standard immunosuppression, with no induction, continued until 12-24 months after transplant. Blood was drawn pre-transplant, before withdrawal, and after full or failed withdrawal.

Data came from immunoSEQ multiplex PCR; TCRdb stores just in-frame clones and leaves some out. This table holds some 80,000 clones, under 90% found once. This CDR3 contains 14 residues. CDR1 MNHEY and CDR2 SVGAGI come from the germline V gene. V dropped 6 bases and J dropped 9; count of bases not matched to a gene: 7. Unstimulated PBMCs were sorted into CD3+CD4+ and CD3+CD8+ populations. The receptor was isolated from a human patient who received a liver transplant. Some T cells could come from the graft donor. The chain combines TRBV6-5 with TRBJ2-7; 14 bases match TRBD2. This material consisted of CD4+ T cells from blood, taken roughly 48 months after liver transplant. DNA for the CDR3: TGTGCCAGCAGACCGACTAGCGGGAGGGCCGTGCAGTACTTC. Encoded protein: CASRPTSGRAVQYF.